What follows is one T cell receptor (beta chain) and its context. Its antigen is currently unknown. PCR involved 60 Vbeta and 13 Jbeta primers. Assay used: immunoSEQ multiplex PCR; TCRdb lists only in-frame clones, some missing. This table has 200,000 to 250,000 clones, about 81% appearing once. This CDR3 comprises 17 residues. The germline CDR1 and CDR2 sequences are LGHNA and YNFKEQ. With 4 bases clipped from V and 2 bases from J, the junction kept 12 bases outside the gene matches. The data were obtained in a study of cytomegalovirus exposure and HLA in healthy donors. The donors were healthy bone marrow donors. General study findings and limits: An analysis was carried out later, and it reportedly showed fewer N-insertions in an Asian-associated ancestry cluster than the approximately 610-donor mean.

The source of this sequence is a woman in her thirties or forties in good health and CMV-seropositive. Sequencing used PBMCs. The chain combines TRBV4-2 with TRBJ2-7, with 9 nucleotides matching TRBD1. CDR3 residues: CASSPIIRDRETYEQYF. CDR3 bases: TGTGCCAGCAGCCCAATCATTCGGGACAGGGAAACCTACGAGCAGTACTTC.